This T cell receptor beta chain was obtained from a study of blood T cell repertoires in COVID-19 (dated by TCRdb to the early 2020s). At the level of the whole study: The collaborator samples originated in the United States, Italy and Spain and spanned the acute and convalescent phases of COVID-19. The material from the prospective study consisted of cDNA or gDNA derived from T cells, B-cell-depleted T cells, or PBMCs. Deeply sampled blood TCRbeta repertoires from subjects exposed to, actively infected with, or recovered from COVID-19 were included in the dataset. The repertoires were made available in a free public database intended to serve as a resource for research on the immune response to SARS-CoV-2. Samples came from the ongoing ImmuneRACE study (first 160 participants) plus 1,254 subjects from 6 global collaborators. A de-identified subject ID, COVID-19 status, age in years and sex were almost always included in the sample metadata. Where HLA class I and class II types were available, the types were taken from metadata supplied by the sample provider, not from assay-based typing.

There are a few counts of this clone. Its recognized antigen is unknown. Base qualities are not provided; no much larger clone lies one nucleotide away. The CDR3 holds 14 amino acids from the cysteine to the phenylalanine. The sequence is cut down to CDR3 DNA, 42 bases in frame from base 1. V is reduced by 5 bases and J by 0 bases, leaving a spacing of 10 bases between them. Looking up the germline V gene (reference sequence) yields CDR1 MNHEY and CDR2 SMNVEV. Broad study findings and their caveats: How much clinical and demographic metadata was included differed by source and by participant, and the metadata was provided uncurated.

One collaborating source in Seattle enrolled patients while the patients were actively infected and followed the patients over time throughout the course of disease. Collaborating institutions collected whole blood in K2EDTA tubes following their own protocols. Collaborator samples were shipped for TCRbeta analysis as frozen whole blood, isolated PBMCs, or DNA extracted from either sample type. TCRbeta CDR3 regions were amplified from genomic DNA by means of the immunoSEQ Assay, a bias-controlled multiplex PCR. The authors' analysis ran thus. Within the assay, amplification of reference gene primers was used to estimate how many nucleated cells each sample contained. To quantify the absolute abundance of each unique TCRbeta CDR3 rearrangement, sequence reads were collapsed and filtered. For each sample, productive Simpson clonality was calculated by taking the square root of Simpson's diversity index across productive rearrangements. TCRdb took over this immuneACCESS table, retaining in-frame rearrangements with V and J assigned. Such tables are incomplete; in checked studies, under half of the missing clones stem from an unresolved V gene, and the remainder is unexplained. The V and J calls and the clone size are those of that table, but D and trimming were determined from the DNA. The sample table records 120,000 to 150,000 clones; less than 90% of these occur just once. The ten most abundant clones make up approximately 2.5% of the sample.

Input material: peripheral blood. The receptor was isolated from a human donor with COVID-19, enrolled during active disease. The donor label of this sample is uncertain. The V and J segments used are TRBV27 and TRBJ1-1; a weak D assignment points to TRBD1 (5 bases agree). The CDR3 region: CASSMTDLNTEAFF. The DNA sequence reads TGTGCCAGCAGTATGACAGACTTGAACACTGAAGCTTTCTTT.